This record looks at one T cell receptor (beta chain) sequence and its context. This clone appeared a few times. Its antigen remains undetermined. Base qualities are not recorded, but no much larger clone differs from it by a single base. Each collaborating institution followed its own protocols to collect whole blood in K2EDTA tubes. For TCRbeta analysis, collaborators shipped samples as frozen whole blood, isolated PBMCs, or DNA extracted from either of those sample types. The immunoSEQ Assay, a bias-controlled multiplex PCR, was used to amplify TCRbeta CDR3 regions from genomic DNA. Per the authors' processing: The number of nucleated cells in each sample was estimated from the amplification of reference gene primers within the assay. To quantify the absolute abundance of each unique TCRbeta CDR3 rearrangement, sequence reads were collapsed and filtered. Productive Simpson clonality was computed per sample as the square root of Simpson's diversity index over productive rearrangements. TCRdb limited this immuneACCESS table to in-frame rearrangements with V and J called. A share of clones is missing; checked studies link under half to unresolved V genes, and the rest is unexplained. The V and J calls and the clone size are those of that table, but D and trimming were determined from the DNA. This sample comprises over 90,000 clones, around 87% of them detected only once. Clones ranked in the top ten supply over 2.5% of the sample.

The junction carries 12 bases between V and J, which are trimmed by 0 bases and 1 base respectively. The CDR3 runs 16 residues from the cysteine to the phenylalanine. Just the 48-base CDR3 DNA is kept, in frame starting at base 1. As encoded in the germline V gene, CDR1 is KGHSH while CDR2 is LQKENI. These data come from a study of blood T cell repertoires in COVID-19 (dated by TCRdb to the early 2020s). With regard to the full study: Collaborator samples came from the United States, Italy and Spain and covered acute and convalescent phases of COVID-19. A freely available public database, intended as a resource for researchers studying the immune response to SARS-CoV-2, is where the repertoires were released. A de-identified subject ID, COVID-19 status, age in years and sex were almost always included in the sample metadata. The material from the prospective study consisted of cDNA or gDNA derived from T cells, B-cell-depleted T cells, or PBMCs. Samples came from the ongoing ImmuneRACE study (first 160 participants) plus 1,254 subjects from 6 global collaborators. Where HLA class I and class II types were available, the types were taken from metadata supplied by the sample provider, not from assay-based typing. The dataset comprised deeply sampled blood TCRbeta repertoires from subjects exposed to, actively infected with, or recovered from COVID-19.

Paper-wide results and their limitations: The quantity of clinical and demographic metadata differed by source and by participant and was supplied without curation.

The sample consisted of peripheral blood. This chain joins TRBV18 to TRBJ1-1; the D gene is possibly TRBD1, with 6 bases matching. The receptor's source is a man in his fifties or sixties with active or convalescent COVID-19. This receptor carries the CDR3 CASSPPRGGENTEAFF. The sequenced DNA is TGTGCCAGCTCACCACCTCGAGGGGGGGAGAACACTGAAGCTTTCTTT.